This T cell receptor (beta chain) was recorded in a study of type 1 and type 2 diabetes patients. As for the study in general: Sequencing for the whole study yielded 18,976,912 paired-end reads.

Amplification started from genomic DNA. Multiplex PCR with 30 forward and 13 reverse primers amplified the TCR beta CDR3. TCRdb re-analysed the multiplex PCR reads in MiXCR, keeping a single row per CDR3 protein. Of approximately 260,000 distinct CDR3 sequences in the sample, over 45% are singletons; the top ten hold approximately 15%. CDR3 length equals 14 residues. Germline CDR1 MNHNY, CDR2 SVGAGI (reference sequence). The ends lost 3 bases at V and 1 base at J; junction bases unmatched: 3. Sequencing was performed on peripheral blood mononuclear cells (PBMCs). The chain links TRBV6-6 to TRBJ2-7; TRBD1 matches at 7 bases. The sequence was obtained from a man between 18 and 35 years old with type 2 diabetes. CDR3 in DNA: TGTGCCAGCAGTTATGCGGACAGGTCCTACGAGCAGTACTTC. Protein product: CASSYADRSYEQYF.